The 27 T cell receptor beta chains below were found in one sample sequenced in a study of CD8 T cells in ankylosing spondylitis. In TCRdb, the 5' RACE reads were re-called with MiXCR into one record per CDR3 protein. The sample comprises approximately 130,000 distinct CDR3 sequences, approximately 10% of which are singletons, and about 4% rests with the top ten. The sequenced sample was blood, either unsorted or a sorted T cell fraction (not recorded which). The receptors shown here come from a female donor with ankylosing spondylitis or in good health (not recorded which).

This clonotype appeared many times. V and J are TRBV27 and TRBJ1-6, with D possibly being TRBD1 (6 bases). V was shortened by 5 bases and J by 10 bases, with 15 bases between the two germline ends. This CDR3 spans 14 amino acids. Per germline, CDR1 MNHEY and CDR2 SMNVEV (reference sequence). The CDR3 sequence: CASSPNRALSPLHF. CDR3 in DNA: TGTGCCAGCAGTCCAAACAGGGCCCTCTCACCCCTCCACTTT.

The chain employs TRBV27 and TRBJ2-3; TRBD2 agrees at 8 bases. Trimming cost V 8 bases and J 2 bases; bases outside gene matches: 6. This CDR3 comprises 14 residues. Germline V gene sequence: CDR1 MNHEY, CDR2 SMNVEV (reference sequence). CDR3 residues: CASGSGSYTDTQYF. The DNA for the CDR3 is TGTGCCAGCGGCAGCGGGAGTTACACAGATACGCAGTATTTT.

The table lists this clonotype with many counts. V usage is TRBV5-6 and J usage is TRBJ1-5; D remains unclear. V was cut by 2 bases and J by 0 bases, with 6 bases left in between. Looked up from germline, CDR1 is SGHDT and CDR2 is YYEEEE. The CDR3 contains 14 residues. Here the CDR3 DNA reads TGTGCCAGCAGCTTTCATGATAGCAATCAGCCCCAGCATTTT. Translated, it gives CASSFHDSNQPQHF.

This clonotype was observed a few times. This chain links TRBV12-3 or TRBV12-4 with TRBJ1-2, with TRBD1 as a possible D gene (5 bases). This CDR3 comprises 14 residues. Trimming took 3 bases from V and 8 from J, leaving 16 bases between them. CDR3 residues: CASSFATDTRGYTF. CDR3 bases: TGTGCCAGCAGTTTCGCGACAGATACTCGGGGCTACACCTTC.

This clonotype was observed many times. The J gene is TRBJ2-7, the V gene TRBV12-3 or TRBV12-4; D may be TRBD1 (6 bases). Trimming left V 5 bases short and J 0 bases short, with 14 bases between. The CDR3 length is 15 residues. The CDR3 loop is CASSHTTGHSYEQYF. The DNA for the CDR3 is TGTGCCAGCAGTCATACTACAGGGCACTCCTACGAGCAGTACTTC.

At least ten counts were recorded for this clonotype. The genes are TRBV20-1 and TRBJ2-7; D possibly corresponds to TRBD2 (6 bases). Germline CDR1 and CDR2: DFQATT and SNEGSKA (reference sequence). This CDR3 contains 11 residues. V was pared by 7 bases and J by 4 bases, with 11 bases between. The CDR3 here is CSGGRGYEQYF. Here the CDR3 DNA reads TGCAGTGGGGGCCGGGGGTACGAGCAGTACTTC.

The genes are TRBV7-2 and TRBJ1-2, with 7 nucleotides matching TRBD1. Germline lookup yields CDR1 SGHTA and CDR2 FQGNSA. The CDR3 sequence is 15 residues long. The V and J ends lost 7 bases and 4 bases, in that order; junction bases with no gene match: 12. CDR3 sequence reads: CASTLGRQGGYGYTF. The CDR3 DNA reads as TGTGCCAGCACCCTAGGTCGACAGGGAGGCTATGGCTACACCTTC.

In the case of this clonotype: This may be a read error: a much more frequent sequence differs by one nucleotide. The CDR3 end shows no conserved phenylalanine or tryptophan, and so a read error is likely. The chain has TRBV5-1 and TRBJ2-7, with TRBD2 matching over 10 bases. The V and J ends lost 3 bases and 0 bases, in that order; junction bases with no gene match: 6. The CDR3 spans 16 residues. The germline V gene encodes CDR1 SGHRS and CDR2 YFSETQ. CDR3 loop: CASSSSGTSASYEQYC. DNA of the CDR3: TGCGCCAGCAGCTCCTCCGGGACTAGCGCCTCCTACGAGCAGTACTGC.

This clonotype was found many times. The chain couples TRBV5-1 to TRBJ1-5; a possible D gene is TRBD1 (6 bases). CDR1 is SGHRS and CDR2 is YFSETQ in the germline V gene. V was cut by 5 bases and J by 1 base, with 13 bases left in between. The CDR3 is 15 residues long. The CDR3 region is CASRAGTTSNQPQHF. CDR3 nucleotide sequence: TGCGCCAGCAGGGCCGGGACAACAAGCAATCAGCCCCAGCATTTT.

This rearrangement joins TRBV20-1 to TRBJ1-2, with D unresolved. This CDR3 comprises 13 residues. Trimming left V 3 bases short and J 3 bases short, with 11 bases between. Germline CDR1 is DFQATT and CDR2 is SNEGSKA (reference sequence). The CDR3 sequence: CSASSETYYGYTF. CDR3 DNA sequence: TGCAGTGCTAGTTCCGAGACTTACTATGGCTACACCTTC.

Many counts were recorded for this clonotype. V gene TRBV27 combines with J gene TRBJ2-7, with D perhaps TRBD1 or TRBD2 (5 bases each). This CDR3 has 14 residues. The germline V gene encodes CDR1 MNHEY and CDR2 SMNVEV (reference sequence). The V end was cut by 4 bases, the J end by 3 bases, with 13 bases between. CDR3 DNA sequence: TGTGCCAGCAGTTCGTGGGACGTTCGCTACGAGCAGTACTTC. Protein: CASSSWDVRYEQYF.

This clonotype has a count of ten or more. The V and J genes are TRBV7-6 and TRBJ1-6; D gene unclear. This CDR3 spans 15 amino acids. Deletions cut 2 bases from V and 6 bases from J, with 11 bases between. In germline, CDR1 is SGHVS, CDR2 FNYEAQ. CDR3 in amino acids: CASSLNSAVNSPLHF. The DNA for the CDR3 is TGTGCCAGCAGCTTAAATTCCGCCGTTAATTCACCCCTCCACTTT.

At least ten counts were recorded for this clonotype. V usage is TRBV10-3 and J usage is TRBJ2-1, with 9 nucleotides matching TRBD1. The CDR3 covers 16 residues. The germline gives CDR1 ENHRY, CDR2 SYGVKD. V trimming: 3 bases; J trimming: 7 bases; junction bases outside the gene matches: 10. Here the CDR3 reads CAISENTGGFRNEQFF. The CDR3 nucleotides read TGTGCCATCAGTGAAAACACAGGGGGCTTTAGGAATGAGCAGTTCTTC.

This clonotype appeared many times. J is TRBJ2-5 and V is TRBV7-8; TRBD1 aligns across 8 bases. Germline values: CDR1 SGHVS, CDR2 FQNEAQ. The CDR3 extends over 16 amino acids. The ends lost 2 bases at V and 5 bases at J; junction bases unmatched: 10. The CDR3: CASSLWGGQGAETQYF. CDR3 bases: TGTGCCAGCAGCTTATGGGGTGGACAGGGCGCGGAGACCCAGTACTTC.

This clonotype was recorded at least ten times. The chain recombines TRBV20-1 with TRBJ2-3; 8 positions agree with TRBD2. The CDR3 has 16 amino acids. CDR1 DFQATT and CDR2 SNEGSKA come from the germline V gene (reference sequence). The V and J ends lost 6 bases and 4 bases, in that order; junction bases with no gene match: 15. The CDR3 DNA reads TGCAGTGCCGATTTCCTAGCGGGTTTTCCCGCAGATACGCAGTATTTT. This sequence encodes CSADFLAGFPADTQYF.

The chain combines TRBV11-2 with TRBJ2-1; D is perhaps TRBD1 (6 bases). Trimming took 5 bases from V and 7 from J, leaving 15 bases between them. The CDR3 spans 14 residues. Germline-derived CDR1 and CDR2 are SGHAT and FQNNGV. In DNA, the CDR3 is TGTGCCAGCAGCACTTTCAGGGGCCGGAATGAGCAGTTCTTC. Protein product: CASSTFRGRNEQFF.

This clonotype has a count of ten or more. V is TRBV5-6 and J is TRBJ2-1; TRBD1 matches at 8 bases. The V and J ends lost 4 bases and 0 bases, in that order; junction bases with no gene match: 6. The CDR3 is made up of 16 amino acids. CDR1 SGHDT and CDR2 YYEEEE come from the germline V gene. For the CDR3, the DNA is TGTGCCAGCAGCGGACAGGGCTTTAACTCCTACAATGAGCAGTTCTTC. It codes for CASSGQGFNSYNEQFF.

This clonotype was detected ten times or more. This rearrangement joins TRBV5-1 to TRBJ2-3, with TRBD1 matching over 8 bases. The junction had 7 bases not matched to a gene; V was cut back by 0 bases and J by 4 bases. The CDR3 contains 16 residues. Germline V gives CDR1 SGHRS, CDR2 YFSETQ. CDR3 region: CASSLAVDRDADTQYF. The CDR3 DNA reads TGCGCCAGCAGCTTGGCCGTGGACAGGGATGCAGATACGCAGTATTTT.

This clonotype was detected a few times. CDR3 bases: TGTGCCAGCAGATTCGGACAGGGGGCCTACGAGCAGTACTTC. It specifies CASRFGQGAYEQYF. This chain connects TRBV6-1 to TRBJ2-7, with TRBD1 identical over 10 bases. With V trimmed by 6 bases and J by 2 bases, 4 bases remained unmatched. The CDR3 is made up of 14 amino acids. Germline V gene data show CDR1 as MNHNS and CDR2 as SASEGT.

The table lists this clonotype with many counts. This chain connects TRBV20-1 to TRBJ1-2, with D perhaps TRBD1 (5 bases). The CDR3 is 14 amino acids. Deletions cut 3 bases from V and 7 bases from J, with 18 bases between. CDR1 DFQATT and CDR2 SNEGSKA come from the germline V gene (reference sequence). The CDR3 spells CSASTGTLTFGYTF. CDR3 bases: TGCAGTGCTAGTACCGGGACGCTCACTTTTGGCTACACCTTC.

This clonotype was found many times. V and J are TRBV21-1 and TRBJ2-3; whether TRBD2, the table's D call, matches the DNA was not checked. TRBV21-1 is reported as a pseudogene. The CDR3 is made up of 17 amino acids. This chain's CDR3 is CASSKDTTSGRLDTQYF. CDR3 coding DNA: TGTGCCAGCAGCAAAGATACGACTAGCGGGAGGTTAGATACGCAGTATTTT.

The sample holds many counts of this clonotype. CDR3 sequence (DNA): TGTGCCAGCAGCGTAGGTGGGGGGGCCAACGTCCTGACTTTC. Translating it yields CASSVGGGANVLTF. The gene calls are TRBV9 and TRBJ2-6; no reliable D call. The CDR3 extends over 14 amino acids. Germline V gene data show CDR1 as SGDLS and CDR2 as YYNGEE. V was cut by 0 bases and J by 4 bases, with 5 bases left in between.

This clonotype came up a few times. The chain has TRBV5-6 and TRBJ1-6; no firm D call. V was cut by 2 bases and J by 2 bases, with 11 bases left in between. This CDR3 is 16 amino acids long. From germline, CDR1 is SGHDT and CDR2 YYEEEE. CDR3 amino acids: CASSFWDRAYNSPLHF. The CDR3 DNA reads as TGTGCCAGCAGCTTTTGGGATAGGGCCTATAATTCACCCCTCCACTTT.

The sample holds many counts of this clonotype. V usage is TRBV19 and J usage is TRBJ2-1; D may be TRBD2 (6 bases). V shed 0 bases and J shed 2 bases, with 8 bases lying between them. Germline V gene lookup returns CDR1 LNHDA and CDR2 SQIVND (reference sequence). The CDR3 is 15 residues long. For the CDR3, the DNA is TGTGCCAGTAGTATAGAAGGAGGGCCCTACAATGAGCAGTTCTTC. This translates into CASSIEGGPYNEQFF.

V usage is TRBV15 and J usage is TRBJ2-6; D is uncertain. The ends were cut back, 0 bases at V and 0 bases at J, with 3 bases in the middle. Germline loops: CDR1 LNHNV, CDR2 YYDKDF (reference sequence). The CDR3 totals 15 residues. CDR3 nucleotides: TGTGCCACCAGCAGAGATTTCTCTGGGGCCAACGTCCTGACTTTC. It yields the protein CATSRDFSGANVLTF.

This clonotype was seen ten or more times. The chain links TRBV18 to TRBJ2-1; TRBD1 might be the D (6 bases). The CDR3 spans 15 residues. Per germline, CDR1 KGHSH and CDR2 LQKENI. V lost 2 bases and J lost 3, with 11 bases in between. The CDR3 region has the DNA TGTGCCAGCTCACCAGTTCGGGGACACTACAATGAGCAGTTCTTC. It specifies CASSPVRGHYNEQFF.

Remarks on this clonotype: The junction and the germline gene differ at one end; a read error may be behind it. The chain employs TRBV3-1 and TRBJ2-5; 11 nucleotides agree with TRBD2. This CDR3 is built from 17 residues. Germline assignment: CDR1 LGHDT and CDR2 YNNKEL (reference sequence). This CDR3 is CASRQGRSSGGKETQYF. The CDR3 region has the DNA TGTGCCAGCAGACAAGGGAGGTCTAGCGGGGGGAAAGAGACCCAGTACTTC.